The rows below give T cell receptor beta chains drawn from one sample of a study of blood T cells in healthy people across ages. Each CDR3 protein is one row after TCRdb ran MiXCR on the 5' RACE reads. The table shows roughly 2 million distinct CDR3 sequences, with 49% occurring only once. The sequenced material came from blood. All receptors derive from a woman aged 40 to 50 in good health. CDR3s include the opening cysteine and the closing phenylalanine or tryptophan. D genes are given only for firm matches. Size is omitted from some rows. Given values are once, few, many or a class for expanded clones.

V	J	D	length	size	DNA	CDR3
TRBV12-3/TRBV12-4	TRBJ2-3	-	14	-	TGTGCCAGCAGTTCAGGGGTCAGAGCAGATACGCAGTATTTT	CASSSGVRADTQYF
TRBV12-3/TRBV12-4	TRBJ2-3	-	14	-	TGTGCCGGCAGTTTTAGGGGGGCCGGAGATACGCAATATTTT	CAGSFRGAGDTQYF
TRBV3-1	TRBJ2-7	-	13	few	TGTGCCAGCAGCCAAGATCAGGGGAGCGAGCAGTACTTC	CASSQDQGSEQYF
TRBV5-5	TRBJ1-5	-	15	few	TGTGCCAGCAGCCCGATACAGAGGGACAATCAGCCCCAGCATTTT	CASSPIQRDNQPQHF
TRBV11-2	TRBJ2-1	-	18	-	TGTGCCAGCAGCTTAGACCTCCCAGGGGTCGAGGCTTACAATGAGCAGTTCTTC	CASSLDLPGVEAYNEQFF
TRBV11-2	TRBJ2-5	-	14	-	TGTGCCAGCAGCTTAGATCCGTCAGGGCCCAAGCAGTACTTC	CASSLDPSGPKQYF
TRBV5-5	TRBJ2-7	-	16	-	TGTGCCAGCAGCTTCCACGGGGTGGGGGACTCCTACGAGCAGTACTTC	CASSFHGVGDSYEQYF
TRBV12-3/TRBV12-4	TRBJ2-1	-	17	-	TGTGCCGGCAGTTCATGGCTAGAGTTTAGCTCCTACAATGAGCAGTTCTTC	CAGSSWLEFSSYNEQFF
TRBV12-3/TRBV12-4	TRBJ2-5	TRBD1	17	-	TGTGCCAGCAGTTTTCTCTTACAGGGGGACGGCCAAGAGACCCAGTACTTC	CASSFLLQGDGQETQYF
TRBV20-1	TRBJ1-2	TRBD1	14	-	TGCAGTGCTAGCACCTGGGGACAGGACTATGGCTACACCTTC	CSASTWGQDYGYTF
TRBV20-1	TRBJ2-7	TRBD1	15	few	TGCAGTGCTAGATCTGGGGACAGGGGAAACTACGAGCAGTACTTC	CSARSGDRGNYEQYF
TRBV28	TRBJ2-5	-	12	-	TGTGCCAGCACCACACTGAAGGATGAGCAGTACTTC	CASTTLKDEQYF
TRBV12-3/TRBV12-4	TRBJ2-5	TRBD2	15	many	TGTGCCAGCAGTATTCCGGGACTAAGGCAAGAGACCCAGTACTTC	CASSIPGLRQETQYF
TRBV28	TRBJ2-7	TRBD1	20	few	TGTGCCAGCAGTTCGCTCCCTAATCCCCTTAAGACAGGGGGATGGTACGAGCAGTACTTC	CASSSLPNPLKTGGWYEQYF
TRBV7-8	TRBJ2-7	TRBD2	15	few	TGTGCCAGCAGCTTAGCCGGGGGGAGGCTTTACGAGCAGTACTTC	CASSLAGGRLYEQYF
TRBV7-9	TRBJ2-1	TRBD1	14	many	TGTGCCAGCAGCTCCCGGGACAGGTACAATGAGCAGTTCTTC	CASSSRDRYNEQFF
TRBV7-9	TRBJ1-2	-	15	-	TGTGCCAGCAGCTTTCGGGACGTTGCGGGGACCGGCTACACCTTC	CASSFRDVAGTGYTF
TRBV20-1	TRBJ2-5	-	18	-	TGCAGTGCTAGAGACACCCTTGGCAGCTCAATGTACCAAGAGACCCAGTACTTC	CSARDTLGSSMYQETQYF
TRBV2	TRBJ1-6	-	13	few	TGTGCCAGCAGTCTAGGGTCAAGTTCACCCCTCCACTTT	CASSLGSSSPLHF
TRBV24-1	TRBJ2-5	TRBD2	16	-	TGTGCCATCAGTGATTCATCTAGCGGGGTCCAAGAGACCCAGTACTTC	CAISDSSSGVQETQYF
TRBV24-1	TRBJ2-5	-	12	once	TGTGCCACCAGTGATTCAGTCGAGACCCAGTACTTC	CATSDSVETQYF
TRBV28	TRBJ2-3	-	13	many	TGTGCCAGCAGTCTCCAAGCTCCAGATACGCAGTATTTT	CASSLQAPDTQYF
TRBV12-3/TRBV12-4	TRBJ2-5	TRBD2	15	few	TGTGCCAGCAGTTTACTAGCGGGGGAATGGGAGACCCAGTACTTC	CASSLLAGEWETQYF
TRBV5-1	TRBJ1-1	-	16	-	TGCGCCAGCAGCTTGGATCTCGGGACATTGAACACTGGAGCTTTCTTT	CASSLDLGTLNTGAFF
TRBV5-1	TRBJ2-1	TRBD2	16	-	TGCGCCAGCAGCTTGGTATTAGCGGGGACGAGGAATGAGCAGTTCTTC	CASSLVLAGTRNEQFF
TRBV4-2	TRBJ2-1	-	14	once	TGTGCCAGCAGCCAAGATCGGAGGGAGAGCCCGCAGTTCTTC	CASSQDRRESPQFF
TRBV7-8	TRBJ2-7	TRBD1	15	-	TGTGCCAGCAGCTTGACCGGGACAGGGTTCTACGAGCAGTACTTC	CASSLTGTGFYEQYF
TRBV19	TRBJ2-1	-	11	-	TGTGCCAGTAGTATCGGGACCGAGGGGTTCTTC	CASSIGTEGFF